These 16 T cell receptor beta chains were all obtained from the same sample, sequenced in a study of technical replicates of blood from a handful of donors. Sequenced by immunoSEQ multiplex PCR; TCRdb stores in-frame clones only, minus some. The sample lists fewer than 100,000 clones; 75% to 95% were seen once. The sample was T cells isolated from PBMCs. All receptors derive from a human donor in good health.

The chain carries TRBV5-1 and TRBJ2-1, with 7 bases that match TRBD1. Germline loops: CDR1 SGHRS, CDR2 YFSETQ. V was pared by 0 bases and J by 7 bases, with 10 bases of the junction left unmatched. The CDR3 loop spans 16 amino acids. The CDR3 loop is CASSLVRDREWNEQFF. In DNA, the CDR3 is TGCGCCAGCAGCTTGGTAAGAGACAGGGAGTGGAATGAGCAGTTCTTC.

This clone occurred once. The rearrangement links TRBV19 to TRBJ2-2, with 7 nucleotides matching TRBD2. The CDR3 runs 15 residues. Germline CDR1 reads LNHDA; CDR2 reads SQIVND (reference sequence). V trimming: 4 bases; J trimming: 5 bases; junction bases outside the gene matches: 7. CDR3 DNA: TGTGCCAGTAGTACCACGGGAGGAGGAACCGGGGAGCTGTTTTTT. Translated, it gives CASSTTGGGTGELFF.

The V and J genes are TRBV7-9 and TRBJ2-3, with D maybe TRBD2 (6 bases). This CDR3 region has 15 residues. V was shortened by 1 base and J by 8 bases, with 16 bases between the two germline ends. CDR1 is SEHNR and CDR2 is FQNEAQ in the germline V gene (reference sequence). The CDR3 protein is CASSLESVPGVTQYF. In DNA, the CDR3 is TGTGCCAGCAGCTTAGAGTCAGTCCCGGGGGTTACGCAGTATTTT.

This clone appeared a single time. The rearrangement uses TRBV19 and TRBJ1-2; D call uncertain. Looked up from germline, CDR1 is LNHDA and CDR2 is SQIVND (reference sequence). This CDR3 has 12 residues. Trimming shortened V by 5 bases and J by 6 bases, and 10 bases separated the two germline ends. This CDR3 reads CASSVGAHGYTF. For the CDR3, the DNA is TGTGCCAGTAGTGTTGGAGCCCATGGCTACACCTTC.

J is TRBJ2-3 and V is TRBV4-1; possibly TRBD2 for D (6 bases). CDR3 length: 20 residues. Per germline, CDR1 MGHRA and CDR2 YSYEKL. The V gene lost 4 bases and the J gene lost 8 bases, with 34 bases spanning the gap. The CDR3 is CASSPSTYLRDSYGAGTQYF. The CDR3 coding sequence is TGCGCCAGCAGCCCCTCTACCTACCTCCGGGACTCCTACGGGGCAGGTACGCAGTATTTT.

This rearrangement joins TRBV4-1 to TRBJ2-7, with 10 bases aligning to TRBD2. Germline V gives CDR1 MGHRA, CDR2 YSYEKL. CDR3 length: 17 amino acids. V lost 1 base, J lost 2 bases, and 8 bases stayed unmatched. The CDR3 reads CASSQGLRTSGAYEQYF. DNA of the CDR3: TGCGCCAGCAGCCAAGGATTGAGGACTAGCGGAGCCTACGAGCAGTACTTC.

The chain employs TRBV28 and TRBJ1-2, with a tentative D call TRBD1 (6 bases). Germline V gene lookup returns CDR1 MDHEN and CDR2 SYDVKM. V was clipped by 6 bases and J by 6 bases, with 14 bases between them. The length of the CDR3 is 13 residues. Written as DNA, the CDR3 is TGTGCCAGCAGCCCTTGGGGGCGGGATGGCTACACCTTC. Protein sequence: CASSPWGRDGYTF.

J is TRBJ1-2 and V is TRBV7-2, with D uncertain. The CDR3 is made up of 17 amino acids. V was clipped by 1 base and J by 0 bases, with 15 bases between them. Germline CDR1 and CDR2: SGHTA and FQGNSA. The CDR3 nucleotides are TGTGCCAGCAGCTTAGTTGGAGGGCCGGGGACTAACTATGGCTACACCTTC. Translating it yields CASSLVGGPGTNYGYTF.

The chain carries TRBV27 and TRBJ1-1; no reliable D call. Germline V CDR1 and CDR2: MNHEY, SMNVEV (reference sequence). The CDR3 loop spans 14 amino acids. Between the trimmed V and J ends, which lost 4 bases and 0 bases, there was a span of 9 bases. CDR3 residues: CASSWNGMNTEAFF. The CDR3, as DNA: TGTGCCAGCAGTTGGAACGGGATGAACACTGAAGCTTTCTTT.

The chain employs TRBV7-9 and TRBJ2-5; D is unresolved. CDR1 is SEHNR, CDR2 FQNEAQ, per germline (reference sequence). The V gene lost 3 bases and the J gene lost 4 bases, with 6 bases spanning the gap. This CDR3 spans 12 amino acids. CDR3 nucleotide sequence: TGTGCCAGCAGCTTCAGTGGAGAGACCCAGTACTTC. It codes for CASSFSGETQYF.

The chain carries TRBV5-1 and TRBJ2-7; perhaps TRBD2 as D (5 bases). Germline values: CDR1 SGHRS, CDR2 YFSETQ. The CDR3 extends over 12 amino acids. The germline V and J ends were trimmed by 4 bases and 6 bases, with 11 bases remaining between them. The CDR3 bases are TGCGCCAGCAGCGCTCCGGGGTTCGAGCAGTACTTC. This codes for CASSAPGFEQYF.

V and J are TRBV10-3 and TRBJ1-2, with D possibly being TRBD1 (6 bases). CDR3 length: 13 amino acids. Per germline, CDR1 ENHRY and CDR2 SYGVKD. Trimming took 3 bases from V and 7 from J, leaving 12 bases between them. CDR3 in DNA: TGTGCCATCAGTGAAGGGGGTATATCTGGCTACACCTTC. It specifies CAISEGGISGYTF.

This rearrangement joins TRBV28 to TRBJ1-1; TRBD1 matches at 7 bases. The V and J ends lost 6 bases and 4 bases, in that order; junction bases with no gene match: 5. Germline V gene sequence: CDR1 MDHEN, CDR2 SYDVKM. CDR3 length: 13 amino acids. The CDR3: CASRVQGGTEAFF. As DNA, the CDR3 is TGTGCCAGCAGAGTCCAGGGGGGCACTGAAGCTTTCTTT.

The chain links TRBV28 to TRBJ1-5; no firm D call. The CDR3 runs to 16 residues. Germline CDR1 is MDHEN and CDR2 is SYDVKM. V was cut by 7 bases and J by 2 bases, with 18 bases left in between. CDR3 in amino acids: CASTPLSGRGNQPQHF. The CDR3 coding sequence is TGTGCCAGCACCCCCCTCTCGGGGAGAGGCAATCAGCCCCAGCATTTT.

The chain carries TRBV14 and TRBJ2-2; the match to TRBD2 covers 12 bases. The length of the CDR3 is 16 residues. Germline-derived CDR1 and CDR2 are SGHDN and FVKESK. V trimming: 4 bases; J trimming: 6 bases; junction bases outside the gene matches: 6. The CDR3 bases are TGTGCCAGCAGCCTCCGGACTAGCGGGGCGGCCGGGGAGCTGTTTTTT. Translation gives CASSLRTSGAAGELFF.

The CDR3 protein is CASSPSGTGSGNTIYF. CDR3 coding DNA: TGTGCCAGCAGCCCATCCGGGACAGGGTCTGGAAACACCATATATTTT. The V and J genes are TRBV11-2 and TRBJ1-3, with 9 bases fitting TRBD1. In germline, CDR1 is SGHAT, CDR2 FQNNGV. This CDR3 has 16 residues. V shed 5 bases and J 1 base; nucleotides not matched to a gene: 6. Combining the CDR3 with reference TRBV11-2 and TRBJ1-3 gives the whole variable domain EAGVAQSPRYKIIEKRQSVAFWCNPISGHATLYWYQQILGQGPKLLIQFQNNGVVDDSQLPKDRFSAERLKGVDSTLKIQPAKLEDSAVYLCASSPSGTGSGNTIYFGEGSWLTVV.